The 27 T cell receptor beta chains listed next were all sequenced from one sample in a study of regulatory T cells in long-lasting Graves disease. Sample time point: persistent/refractory GD, antithyroid drugs over 5 years with positive TRAb. Extracted RNA from PBMCs served as the source of the TCR library. HTBI primers from iRepertoire and Arm-PCR of CDR3 regions yielded the TCR beta libraries. MiXCR, run by TCRdb on the multiplex PCR reads, gives a single entry per CDR3 protein. Here the sample spans approximately 400,000 distinct CDR3 sequences, about a quarter being singletons. Here the sequenced sample was peripheral blood mononuclear cells (PBMCs), taken when the disease was refractory, from a patient treated with antithyroid drugs. These TCRs come from a female donor with Graves disease.

The J gene is TRBJ2-7, the V gene TRBV20-1; a possible D gene is TRBD2 (6 bases). Trimming removed 5 bases from V and 0 bases from J, with 17 bases in between. The CDR3 consists of 15 residues. CDR1 DFQATT and CDR2 SNEGSKA come from the germline V gene (reference sequence). CDR3 in DNA: TGCAGTGCTGAAGATAGCGGAGTGAGCTCCTACGAGCAGTACTTC. Amino acid sequence: CSAEDSGVSSYEQYF.

The table lists this clonotype with many counts. The chain employs TRBV11-2 and TRBJ1-1; no clear D gene. This CDR3 contains 16 residues. Trimming removed 2 bases from V and 1 base from J, with 14 bases in between. The germline gives CDR1 SGHAT, CDR2 FQNNGV. The CDR3 sequence is CASSLPPGFGNTEAFF. In nucleotides, the CDR3 is TGTGCCAGCAGCTTACCCCCCGGATTTGGGAACACTGAAGCTTTCTTT.

This clonotype has at least ten counts. V gene TRBV28 combines with J gene TRBJ1-1, with a possible D match to TRBD1 (6 bases). V was cut by 2 bases and J by 5 bases, with 12 bases left in between. This CDR3 contains 14 residues. The germline gives CDR1 MDHEN, CDR2 SYDVKM. Here the CDR3 reads CASSLRGARTEAFF. CDR3 DNA: TGTGCCAGCAGTTTACGGGGGGCAAGGACTGAAGCTTTCTTT.

For this clonotype: This could be a read error, since a much larger clone is one nucleotide away. The J gene is TRBJ1-1, the V gene TRBV20-1; D is perhaps TRBD1 (6 bases). CDR1 is DFQATT and CDR2 is SNEGSKA in the germline V gene (reference sequence). The CDR3 spans 14 residues. The CDR3 DNA is TGCAGTGCTAGGAGGGACACCGGAAACACTGGAGCTTTCTTT. Encoded protein: CSARRDTGNTGAFF.

The chain uses TRBV5-1 and TRBJ2-7; 11 bases map to TRBD1. Germline V gives CDR1 SGHRS, CDR2 YFSETQ. The V segment lost 0 bases and the J segment 6 bases; nucleotides outside the gene matches: 8. This CDR3 is 16 amino acids long. This chain's CDR3 is CASSLARTGGEGEQYF. The CDR3 region has the DNA TGCGCCAGCAGCTTGGCCCGGACAGGGGGCGAAGGCGAGCAGTACTTC. Complete variable domain (other parts from reference TRBV5-1 and TRBJ2-7): KAGVTQTPRYLIKTRGQQVTLSCSPISGHRSVSWYQQTPGQGLQFLFEYFSETQRNKGNFPGRFSGRQFSNSRSEMNVSTLELGDSALYLCASSLARTGGEGEQYFGPGTRLTVT.

V and J are TRBV5-1 and TRBJ2-7, with TRBD2 matching 11 bases. The V segment lost 4 bases and the J segment 4 bases; nucleotides outside the gene matches: 7. Germline V CDR1 and CDR2: SGHRS, YFSETQ. The CDR3 runs to 15 residues. The CDR3 DNA reads TGCGCCAGCAGCCGTGGACTAGCGGGTCTTTACGAGCAGTACTTC. Translation: CASSRGLAGLYEQYF.

The chain couples TRBV25-1 to TRBJ2-6; the match to TRBD1 covers 8 bases. The length of the CDR3 is 18 residues. Germline V gene sequence: CDR1 MGHDK, CDR2 SYGVNS. J gave up 4 bases and V 1 base, and 9 bases lay outside the gene matches. CDR3 nucleotide sequence: TGTGCCAGCAGTGAATCTGCAGGGGGCACGGGAGGGGCCAACGTCCTGACTTTC. This codes for CASSESAGGTGGANVLTF.

This clonotype has just a few counts. V is TRBV20-1 and J is TRBJ1-5; D is perhaps TRBD1 (6 bases). Trimming took 0 bases from V and 2 from J, leaving 11 bases between them. There are 15 residues in the CDR3. Germline CDR1 DFQATT, CDR2 SNEGSKA (reference sequence). The CDR3 DNA reads as TGCAGTGCTAGAGACACCAGGGGCGGCAATCAGCCCCAGCATTTT. Residues: CSARDTRGGNQPQHF.

In this sample, this clonotype turned up a few times. This rearrangement joins TRBV20-1 to TRBJ1-6; D uncertain. The CDR3 extends over 13 amino acids. CDR1 is DFQATT and CDR2 is SNEGSKA in the germline V gene (reference sequence). V was shortened by 2 bases and J by 6 bases, with 8 bases between the two germline ends. The CDR3 coding sequence is TGCAGTGCTAGATTTGACTCTAATTCACCCCTCCACTTT. This encodes CSARFDSNSPLHF.

The chain uses TRBV29-1 and TRBJ2-7, with no clear D. This CDR3 comprises 12 residues. V was pared by 4 bases and J by 6 bases, with 13 bases between. Germline CDR1 reads SQVTM; CDR2 reads ANQGSEA. CDR3 bases: TGCAGCGTTGCGGGCAGGACCTTCGAGCAGTACTTC. Its protein product is CSVAGRTFEQYF.

This sequence joins TRBV7-9 and TRBJ2-2; D gene uncertain. Germline V gene sequence: CDR1 SEHNR, CDR2 FQNEAQ (reference sequence). V was cut by 5 bases and J by 7 bases, with 14 bases left in between. CDR3 length equals 14 residues. This CDR3 is CASSKPKPVGELFF. The CDR3 nucleotides are TGTGCCAGCAGCAAGCCCAAGCCCGTCGGGGAGCTGTTTTTT.

The rearrangement links TRBV15 to TRBJ2-2; 7 bases are shared with TRBD2. The V segment lost 1 base and the J segment 2 bases; nucleotides outside the gene matches: 4. The V gene's germline CDR1 is LNHNV and CDR2 YYDKDF (reference sequence). CDR3 size: 16 residues. CDR3: CATSRAPAGNTGELFF. DNA of the CDR3: TGTGCCACCAGCAGAGCCCCAGCGGGAAACACCGGGGAGCTGTTTTTT.

This clonotype came up a few times. The rearrangement uses TRBV9 and TRBJ2-7; 10 bases agree with TRBD2. The germline CDR1 and CDR2 sequences are SGDLS and YYNGEE. The CDR3 runs to 15 residues. The V gene end was trimmed by 3 bases and the J gene end by 6 bases; junction bases not matched to a gene: 9. The CDR3 protein is CASSATGTSEGEQYF. The CDR3 nucleotides are TGTGCCAGCAGCGCCACCGGGACTAGCGAAGGCGAGCAGTACTTC.

In this sample, this clonotype turned up many times. The rearrangement links TRBV28 to TRBJ2-1; 7 positions match TRBD1. V was pared by 8 bases and J by 6 bases, with 7 bases of the junction left unmatched. Germline V gives CDR1 MDHEN, CDR2 SYDVKM. This CDR3 spans 13 amino acids. This CDR3 is CASPDRTTNEQFF. The CDR3 region has the DNA TGTGCCAGCCCGGACAGGACAACCAATGAGCAGTTCTTC.

This clonotype was recorded once. It may be a read error: a sequence one base away is much more abundant. The V gene is TRBV12-3 or TRBV12-4, the J gene TRBJ2-5; TRBD1 agrees at 10 bases. The CDR3 is 15 residues long. The CDR3 region is CANSRTGGALETQYF. CDR3 nucleotide sequence: TGTGCCAACAGTAGGACAGGGGGAGCCTTGGAGACCCAGTACTTC.

The sample holds many counts of this clonotype. The gene calls are TRBV28 and TRBJ1-6; no clear D. The germline gives CDR1 MDHEN, CDR2 SYDVKM. The CDR3 spans 15 residues. Between the trimmed V and J ends, which lost 3 bases and 0 bases, there was a span of 6 bases. As DNA, the CDR3 is TGTGCCAGCAGTTTTGGGAGCTCCTATAATTCACCCCTCCACTTT. Translating it yields CASSFGSSYNSPLHF.

This clonotype was seen more than once but under ten times. The CDR3 loop is CASSQRGQPGETQYF. DNA of the CDR3: TGTGCCAGCAGCCAAAGGGGCCAGCCCGGGGAGACCCAGTACTTC. The chain is built from TRBV3-1 and TRBJ2-5; D may be TRBD1 (5 bases). CDR1 is LGHDT and CDR2 is YNNKEL in the germline V gene (reference sequence). The V gene lost 2 bases and the J gene lost 5 bases, with 15 bases spanning the gap. The CDR3 is made up of 15 amino acids.

Comment on this clonotype: This may be a read error, as it is one base from a much larger clone. The gene calls are TRBV2 and TRBJ1-1; 12 bases fit TRBD1. The CDR3 extends over 14 amino acids. Germline values: CDR1 SNHLY, CDR2 FYNNEI. CDR3 residues: CVSRDRGQSTEAFF. The CDR3 nucleotides are TGTGTCAGCCGGGACAGGGGGCAAAGCACTGAAGCTTTCTTT.

The gene calls are TRBV11-2 and TRBJ2-5, with D possibly TRBD1 on 6 matching bases. V lost 1 base to trimming and J lost 5 bases, with 11 bases between them. This CDR3 is 14 amino acids long. CDR1 SGHAT and CDR2 FQNNGV come from the germline V gene. The CDR3: CASSLVTGRETQYF. CDR3 sequence (DNA): TGTGCCAGCAGCTTAGTAACAGGGCGGGAGACCCAGTACTTC.

This clonotype has a count of ten or more. The chain combines TRBV28 with TRBJ2-7; D assignment may be TRBD1 or TRBD2 (5 bases each). The CDR3 length is 13 residues. Per germline, CDR1 MDHEN and CDR2 SYDVKM. Trimming took 5 bases from V and 2 from J, leaving 10 bases between them. For the CDR3, the DNA is TGTGCCAGCAGTGGAGGACATACCTACGAGCAGTACTTC. The encoded protein is CASSGGHTYEQYF. The full variable domain, rest sourced from reference TRBV28 and TRBJ2-7, is DVKVTQSSRYLVKRTGEKVFLECVQDMDHENMFWYRQDPGLGLRLIYFSYDVKMKEKGDIPEGYSVSREKKERFSLILESASTNQTSMYLCASSGGHTYEQYFGPGTRLTVT.

Ten or more counts support this clonotype. J is TRBJ1-4 and V is TRBV12-3 or TRBV12-4; D unresolved. The CDR3 runs to 15 residues. Between the trimmed V and J ends, which lost 10 bases and 5 bases, there was a span of 20 bases. Here the CDR3 DNA reads TGTGCCACCGCCCGGAGGACGGCCTGGAATGAAAAACTGTTTTTT. Translation: CATARRTAWNEKLFF.

Concerning this clonotype: Just one base apart from a much larger clone, this may be a read error. This chain uses TRBV11-2 with TRBJ2-4; no clear D gene. With 5 bases removed from V and 9 bases from J, the gap between germline ends came to 14 bases. The CDR3 spans 13 residues. Germline values: CDR1 SGHAT, CDR2 FQNNGV. The CDR3 spells CASSPPVVSIQYF. In DNA form, the CDR3 reads TGTGCCAGCAGCCCGCCAGTAGTGAGCATTCAGTACTTC.

Remarks on this clonotype: This sequence may be a read error, since a much larger clone differs from it by one base. V and J are TRBV11-3 and TRBJ1-1; D is possibly TRBD1 (6 bases). This CDR3 has 15 residues. Looked up from germline, CDR1 is SGHNT and CDR2 is YENEEA. The CDR3 loop reads CASSFIWTVNAEAFF. In DNA form, the CDR3 reads TGTGCCAGCAGCTTCATCTGGACAGTGAACGCTGAAGCTTTCTTT. Supplemented by reference TRBV11-3 and TRBJ1-1, the full variable domain reads EAGVVQSPRYKIIEKKQPVAFWCNPISGHNTLYWYLQNLGQGPELLIRYENEEAVDDSQLPKDRFSAERLKGVDSTLKIQPAELGDSAVYLCASSFIWTVNAEAFFGQGTRLTVV.

The chain joins TRBV20-1 to TRBJ2-3; 8 nucleotides match TRBD2. This CDR3 region has 16 residues. Germline V gene lookup returns CDR1 DFQATT and CDR2 SNEGSKA (reference sequence). V gave up 4 bases and J gave up 7 bases; unmatched junction bases: 16. The CDR3 loop reads CSATTGSGSLSYTQYF. CDR3 sequence (DNA): TGCAGTGCTACTACAGGCAGCGGGAGCCTCTCTTATACGCAGTATTTT.

This clonotype has a handful of counts. V is TRBV19 and J is TRBJ2-7; tentatively, D is TRBD1 or TRBD2 (5 bases each). The CDR3 totals 15 residues. The germline CDR1 and CDR2 sequences are LNHDA and SQIVND (reference sequence). V was shortened by 5 bases and J by 2 bases, with 16 bases between the two germline ends. CDR3 sequence (DNA): TGTGCCAGTAGTTTATCCCCGGGGCACACCTACGAGCAGTACTTC. Translated, it gives CASSLSPGHTYEQYF.

This clonotype was observed at least ten times. V and J are TRBV2 and TRBJ1-1; unclear D gene. The CDR3 runs 13 residues. CDR1 is SNHLY and CDR2 is FYNNEI in the germline V gene. V was pared by 4 bases and J by 5 bases, with 11 bases between. CDR3 DNA: TGTGCCAGCAGTGTTCTCGTAAAGACTGAAGCTTTCTTT. It encodes CASSVLVKTEAFF.

This clonotype has a handful of counts. The chain uses TRBV2 and TRBJ2-1; a possible D gene is TRBD2 (6 bases). Germline loops: CDR1 SNHLY, CDR2 FYNNEI. This CDR3 region has 15 residues. Trimming shortened V by 7 bases and J by 4 bases, and 17 bases separated the two germline ends. The CDR3 here is CASTSGASAYNEQFF. The DNA of the CDR3 is TGTGCCAGCACCAGTGGCGCTAGCGCATACAATGAGCAGTTCTTC.